A single sample gave rise to the 20 T cell receptor beta chains below, sequenced in a study of cytomegalovirus exposure and HLA in healthy donors. The PCR used 60 Vbeta and 13 Jbeta primers. Using immunoSEQ multiplex PCR, the repertoire was profiled, and TCRdb retains in-frame clones only, with some absent. This sample carries some 150,000 clones, just under 80% of them seen once, and the ten largest clones take 0.85% to 1.4%. The sample comprised PBMCs. The receptors shown here come from a male donor in good health and CMV-seronegative.

V and J are TRBV27 and TRBJ2-3, with 8 bases fitting TRBD1. Trimming at V came to 5 bases and at J to 0 bases, leaving 16 bases not matched to a gene. The CDR3 runs 19 residues. The V gene's germline CDR1 is MNHEY and CDR2 SMNVEV (reference sequence). The DNA of the CDR3 is TGTGCCAGCAGTGGAGGCGGGACAGGTTCCCCTGCCAGCACAGATACGCAGTATTTT. Its protein product is CASSGGGTGSPASTDTQYF.

In this sample, this clone turned up once. The CDR3 loop is CASSLWGLSYGYTF. As DNA, the CDR3 is TGTGCCAGCAGCTTATGGGGGCTGAGCTATGGCTACACCTTC. The V gene is TRBV7-2, the J gene TRBJ1-2; tentative D call: TRBD1 (6 bases). The V end was cut by 2 bases, the J end by 4 bases, with 11 bases between. The germline CDR1 and CDR2 sequences are SGHTA and FQGNSA. CDR3 length equals 14 residues.

The CDR3 spells CASSAGLGGGTQYF. The CDR3 nucleotides are TGTGCCAGCAGTGCCGGACTAGGCGGGGGGACCCAGTACTTC. The chain combines TRBV2 with TRBJ2-5; 7 bases agree with TRBD2. The CDR3 covers 14 residues. Unmatched junction bases numbered 9, after V lost 4 bases and J lost 7 bases. Germline CDR1 reads SNHLY; CDR2 reads FYNNEI.

The chain is built from TRBV2 and TRBJ2-7, with 7 bases identical to TRBD1. The CDR3 extends over 13 amino acids. J gave up 4 bases and V 3 bases, and 3 bases lay outside the gene matches. CDR1 and CDR2 (germline): SNHLY, FYNNEI. The CDR3 nucleotides read TGTGCCAGCAGTGAGTCAGGGGGATACGAGCAGTACTTC. The encoded protein is CASSESGGYEQYF.

V is TRBV7-9 and J is TRBJ1-2; 8 bases match TRBD1. The CDR3 consists of 15 residues. V lost 1 base and J lost 5; bases outside the gene matches: 6. Germline V gene data show CDR1 as SEHNR and CDR2 as FQNEAQ (reference sequence). CDR3 coding DNA: TGTGCCAGCAGCTTAGAGCAGGGGGCCTCTTATGGCTACACCTTC. This sequence encodes CASSLEQGASYGYTF. The whole variable domain, filled in from reference TRBV7-9 and TRBJ1-2, reads DTGVSQNPRHKITKRGQNVTFRCDPISEHNRLYWYRQTLGQGPEFLTYFQNEAQLEKSRLLSDRFSAERPKGSFSTLEIQRTEQGDSAMYLCASSLEQGASYGYTFGSGTRLTVV.

CDR3 sequence reads: CASSQERQVLYNSPLHF. DNA for the CDR3: TGCGCCAGCAGCCAAGAAAGGCAGGTTCTTTATAATTCACCCCTCCACTTT. The rearrangement joins TRBV4-3 to TRBJ1-6, with D unclear. Germline loops: CDR1 LGHNA, CDR2 YSLEER. This CDR3 has 17 amino acids. Deletions cut 0 bases from V and 4 bases from J, with 13 bases between.

This clone occurred a few times. The V gene is TRBV5-6, the J gene TRBJ1-6, with TRBD1 identical over 8 bases. This CDR3 is 14 amino acids long. The ends lost 5 bases at V and 6 bases at J; junction bases unmatched: 4. Germline values: CDR1 SGHDT, CDR2 YYEEEE. For the CDR3, the DNA is TGTGCCAGCAGTTCCAGGGGGCTTAATTCACCCCTCCACTTT. This gives the protein CASSSRGLNSPLHF.

Concerning this clone itself: Other DNA sequences in the same sample also yield this CDR3. This chain joins TRBV5-6 and TRBJ1-1, with 10 bases matching TRBD1. Per germline, CDR1 SGHDT and CDR2 YYEEEE. Trimming removed 3 bases from V and 8 bases from J; junction bases left unmatched: 4. This CDR3 contains 13 residues. CDR3 nucleotides: TGTGCCAGCAGCTGGGACAGGGGCTCCGAAGCTTTCTTT. Translating it yields CASSWDRGSEAFF.

The chain is built from TRBV19 and TRBJ1-2; D perhaps matches TRBD1 (6 bases). The CDR3 is 15 residues long. Germline V lookup: CDR1 LNHDA, CDR2 SQIVND (reference sequence). The V gene lost 3 bases and the J gene lost 2 bases, with 13 bases spanning the gap. The CDR3 sequence is CASSIPRTGNYGYTF. The CDR3 DNA reads as TGTGCCAGTAGTATCCCCAGAACAGGGAACTATGGCTACACCTTC. The full variable domain, with the rest looked up from reference TRBV19 and TRBJ1-2, is DGGITQSPKYLFRKEGQNVTLSCEQNLNHDAMYWYRQDPGQGLRLIYYSQIVNDFQKGDIAEGYSVSREKKESFPLTVTSAQKNPTAFYLCASSIPRTGNYGYTFGSGTRLTVV.

The rearrangement links TRBV9 to TRBJ1-6; no firm D call. The length of the CDR3 is 16 residues. Germline V gene data show CDR1 as SGDLS and CDR2 as YYNGEE. V dropped 2 bases and J dropped 4 bases, with 13 bases sitting between them. CDR3 in amino acids: CASSVAALGYNSPLHF. The DNA for the CDR3 is TGTGCCAGCAGCGTCGCCGCCCTCGGGTATAATTCACCCCTCCACTTT.

About this clone: Other DNA sequences from this sample encode an identical CDR3 as well. The chain carries TRBV10-1 and TRBJ1-1; no reliable D call. V lost 3 bases and J 3 bases, leaving 11 bases between the germline ends. The CDR3 length is 14 residues. CDR1 and CDR2 from the germline V gene are WNHNN and SYGVQD (reference sequence). CDR3 in amino acids: CASSERQAHTEAFF. The DNA of the CDR3 is TGCGCCAGCAGTGAACGGCAGGCGCACACTGAAGCTTTCTTT.

This clone was observed a single time. J is TRBJ1-2 and V is TRBV7-2; 8 bases are shared with TRBD1. The CDR3 covers 13 residues. CDR1 SGHTA and CDR2 FQGNSA come from the germline V gene. V shed 6 bases, J shed 4 bases, and the junction held 4 bases outside the gene matches. As DNA, the CDR3 is TGTGCCAGCAGATTCACAGGGGGCTATGGCTACACCTTC. Amino acid sequence: CASRFTGGYGYTF. The variable domain in full, with the rest retrieved from reference TRBV7-2 and TRBJ1-2, is GAGVSQSPSNKVTEKGKDVELRCDPISGHTALYWYRQSLGQGLEFLIYFQGNSAPDKSGLPSDRFSAERTGGSVSTLTIQRTQQEDSAVYLCASRFTGGYGYTFGSGTRLTVV.

The chain couples TRBV5-1 to TRBJ1-1; D is ambiguous. Trimming pared 3 bases from V and 0 bases from J, leaving 15 bases between. This CDR3 comprises 16 residues. Germline V CDR1 and CDR2: SGHRS, YFSETQ. In DNA, the CDR3 is TGCGCCAGCAGCTCCTCCGATTACGGGATGAACACTGAAGCTTTCTTT. Translated, it gives CASSSSDYGMNTEAFF.

This chain connects TRBV5-1 to TRBJ1-1; D gene uncertain. Per the germline V gene, CDR1 is SGHRS and CDR2 is YFSETQ. This CDR3 has 13 amino acids. Deletions cut 0 bases from V and 4 bases from J, with 7 bases between. The DNA for the CDR3 is TGCGCCAGCAGCTTGGAACAGAGCACTGAAGCTTTCTTT. Translating it yields CASSLEQSTEAFF. Supplemented by reference TRBV5-1 and TRBJ1-1, the full variable domain reads KAGVTQTPRYLIKTRGQQVTLSCSPISGHRSVSWYQQTPGQGLQFLFEYFSETQRNKGNFPGRFSGRQFSNSRSEMNVSTLELGDSALYLCASSLEQSTEAFFGQGTRLTVV.

The chain employs TRBV27 and TRBJ1-6, with D possibly matching TRBD1 (5 bases). Germline V gene sequence: CDR1 MNHEY, CDR2 SMNVEV (reference sequence). Trimming shortened V by 6 bases and J by 4 bases, and 13 bases separated the two germline ends. This CDR3 region has 15 residues. The CDR3 region is CASRYQGDYNSPLHF. The CDR3 bases are TGTGCCAGCAGATATCAGGGTGATTATAATTCACCCCTCCACTTT.

V is TRBV10-3 and J is TRBJ1-4; D is possibly TRBD1 (5 bases). Germline V gene sequence: CDR1 ENHRY, CDR2 SYGVKD. This CDR3 has 14 amino acids. With 0 bases removed from V and 7 bases from J, the gap between germline ends came to 9 bases. The CDR3, as DNA: TGTGCCATCAGTGAGTCCAGGGTCGGTGAAAAACTGTTTTTT. Protein sequence: CAISESRVGEKLFF.

This clone was seen a single time. The chain is built from TRBV7-2 and TRBJ1-2, with a weak D call TRBD1 (6 bases). Trimming removed 3 bases at V and 4 bases at J, with 12 bases between. The germline CDR1 and CDR2 sequences are SGHTA and FQGNSA. The CDR3 totals 14 residues. In DNA form, the CDR3 reads TGTGCCAGCAGCTTGGGGGTGGACAGCTATGGCTACACCTTC. Translating it yields CASSLGVDSYGYTF.

The genes are TRBV27 and TRBJ2-7, with 9 bases aligning to TRBD1. V dropped 2 bases and J dropped 5; count of bases not matched to a gene: 4. This CDR3 is 14 amino acids long. Germline V gives CDR1 MNHEY, CDR2 SMNVEV (reference sequence). CDR3 sequence: CASSLDRGNNEQYF. The CDR3 coding sequence is TGTGCCAGCAGTTTAGACAGGGGGAACAACGAGCAGTACTTC.

The rearrangement uses TRBV5-1 and TRBJ2-1; 9 bases are shared with TRBD2. V gave up 2 bases and J gave up 5 bases; unmatched junction bases: 5. The CDR3 extends over 15 amino acids. The germline V gene has CDR1 SGHRS and CDR2 YFSETQ. CDR3 sequence (DNA): TGCGCCAGCAGCTTATCCCCTAGCGGGGACAATGAGCAGTTCTTC. This translates into CASSLSPSGDNEQFF. The whole variable domain, filled in from reference TRBV5-1 and TRBJ2-1, reads KAGVTQTPRYLIKTRGQQVTLSCSPISGHRSVSWYQQTPGQGLQFLFEYFSETQRNKGNFPGRFSGRQFSNSRSEMNVSTLELGDSALYLCASSLSPSGDNEQFFGPGTRLTVL.

The chain couples TRBV6-6 to TRBJ1-5; 8 positions match TRBD1. This CDR3 is built from 14 residues. V lost 4 bases to trimming and J lost 6 bases; unmatched junction nucleotides: 5. CDR1 and CDR2 from the germline V gene are MNHNY and SVGAGI (reference sequence). The CDR3 sequence: CASSSGTGAQPQHF. CDR3 nucleotide sequence: TGTGCCAGCAGTTCCGGGACAGGAGCTCAGCCCCAGCATTTT.